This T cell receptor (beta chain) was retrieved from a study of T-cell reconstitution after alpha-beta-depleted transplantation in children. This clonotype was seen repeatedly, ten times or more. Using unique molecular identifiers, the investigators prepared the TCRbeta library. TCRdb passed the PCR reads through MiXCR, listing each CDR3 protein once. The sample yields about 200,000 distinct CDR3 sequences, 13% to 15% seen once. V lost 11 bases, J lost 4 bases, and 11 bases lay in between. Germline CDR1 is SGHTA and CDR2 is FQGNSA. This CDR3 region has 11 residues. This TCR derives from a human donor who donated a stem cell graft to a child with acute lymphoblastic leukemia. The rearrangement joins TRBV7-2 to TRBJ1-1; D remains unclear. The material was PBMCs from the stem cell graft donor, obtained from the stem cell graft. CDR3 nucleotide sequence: TGTGCCGGCTGGGTTGGCACTGAAGCTTTCTTT. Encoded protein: CAGWVGTEAFF.